The 9 T cell receptor beta chains below were found in one sample sequenced in a study of CD8+CD57+ T cells in acquired aplastic anemia. Both TCR beta VDJ combination and CDR3 sequence profiling were carried out. Genomic DNA was the template for this profiling. TCRdb processed the reads anew with MiXCR; each CDR3 protein has one entry. The sample includes about 98,000 distinct CDR3 sequences, around 62% of them seen just once. Sequencing involved patients with CD8+CD57+ cell expansion previously shown by flow cytometry. The sample comprised sorted CD4+, CD8+, or CD8+CD57+ T cells (not recorded which) from PBMCs. Every receptor here comes from a human donor with aplastic anemia.

Notes on this clonotype: A single base separates this from a much larger clone, so it may be a read error. This chain connects TRBV20-1 to TRBJ2-7, with 16 bases fitting TRBD2. Germline V CDR1 and CDR2: DFQATT, SNEGSKA (reference sequence). V lost 6 bases, J lost 3 bases, and 11 bases stayed unmatched. This CDR3 contains 17 residues. The CDR3 sequence: CSAQPTGLAGGYYEQYF. The DNA for the CDR3 is TGCAGTGCCCAGCCCACGGGACTAGCGGGGGGGTACTACGAGCAGTACTTC.

This chain's CDR3 is CSARGQIITSRHRTDTQYF. Written as DNA, the CDR3 is TGCAGTGCTAGAGGACAGATTATTACTAGCCGCCATCGCACAGATACGCAGTATTTT. This chain joins TRBV20-1 and TRBJ2-3, with D possibly TRBD2 on 6 matching bases. Germline CDR1 is DFQATT and CDR2 is SNEGSKA (reference sequence). There are 19 residues in the CDR3. V gave up 1 base and J gave up 1 base, with 24 bases separating them.

This clonotype was counted between two and nine times. The rearrangement uses TRBV7-9 and TRBJ2-7; D uncertain. The germline V gene encodes CDR1 SEHNR and CDR2 FQNEAQ (reference sequence). The CDR3 loop spans 13 amino acids. The V end lost 0 bases, the J end lost 4 bases, and 7 bases lay between the germline ends. The CDR3 nucleotides are TGTGCCAGCAGCTTAGCGCAACAGTACGAGCAGTACTTC. Translated: CASSLAQQYEQYF.

The V call is TRBV10-3, the J call TRBJ2-3, with D maybe TRBD1 (6 bases). CDR1 is ENHRY, CDR2 SYGVKD, per germline. There are 16 residues in the CDR3. Trimming took 5 bases from V and 0 from J, leaving 15 bases between them. The CDR3 sequence is CAISTHGGGSTDTQYF. The DNA for the CDR3 is TGTGCCATCAGTACCCATGGTGGGGGCAGCACAGATACGCAGTATTTT.

The CDR3 spells CASSLGTSNEQFF. Here the CDR3 DNA reads TGTGCCAGCAGCTTAGGAACTTCGAATGAGCAGTTCTTC. The V and J genes are TRBV7-9 and TRBJ2-1; D is unresolved. Trimming left V 1 base short and J 7 bases short, with 8 bases between. The CDR3 runs 13 residues. Germline V gives CDR1 SEHNR, CDR2 FQNEAQ (reference sequence).

The chain employs TRBV7-2 and TRBJ2-3; 10 nucleotides align to TRBD1. J lost 9 bases, V lost 6 bases, and 6 bases had no gene match. CDR1 SGHTA and CDR2 FQGNSA come from the germline V gene. The CDR3 has 13 residues. CDR3: CASSTGTGVTQYF. The DNA for the CDR3 is TGTGCCAGCAGTACCGGGACAGGGGTAACGCAGTATTTT.

The chain carries TRBV19 and TRBJ2-7, with 10 bases lining up with TRBD1. Unmatched junction bases numbered 7, after V lost 5 bases and J lost 3 bases. Germline V gene sequence: CDR1 LNHDA, CDR2 SQIVND (reference sequence). The CDR3 runs to 15 residues. CDR3: CASSGRGQGHYEQYF. CDR3 DNA sequence: TGTGCCAGTAGTGGCCGGGGACAGGGGCACTACGAGCAGTACTTC. The whole variable domain, remainder taken from reference TRBV19 and TRBJ2-7, is DGGITQSPKYLFRKEGQNVTLSCEQNLNHDAMYWYRQDPGQGLRLIYYSQIVNDFQKGDIAEGYSVSREKKESFPLTVTSAQKNPTAFYLCASSGRGQGHYEQYFGPGTRLTVT.

Here the CDR3 DNA reads TGTGCCAGCAGCAGGGCCTACGAGCAGTACTTC. Translating gives CASSRAYEQYF. The chain couples TRBV25-1 to TRBJ2-7, with D maybe TRBD1 (5 bases). There are 11 residues in the CDR3. Trimming removed 6 bases from V and 2 bases from J, with 5 bases in between. In germline, CDR1 is MGHDK, CDR2 SYGVNS.

Turning to this clonotype: The junction shows a germline mismatch at one end, possibly a read error. The chain couples TRBV29-1 to TRBJ1-1; D is undetermined. Per the germline V gene, CDR1 is SQVTM and CDR2 is ANQGSEA. The length of the CDR3 is 11 residues. Here the CDR3 DNA reads TGCAGCGTTAGTCAGAACACTGAAGCATTCTTT. Translation gives CSVSQNTEAFF.